This passage covers 22 T cell receptor beta chains from one sample sequenced in a study of CD8 T cells in ankylosing spondylitis. These receptors' targets are unknown. TCRdb used MiXCR to reprocess the 5' RACE reads, holding one entry per CDR3 protein. The sample carries 400,000 to 450,000 distinct CDR3 sequences, approximately 17% recorded once. General study findings and limits: Made up of about eight highly homologous variants, a TCR beta motif appeared characteristic of ankylosing spondylitis blood.

Sequencing was performed on blood, either unsorted or a sorted T cell fraction (not recorded which). Receptors were obtained from a male donor with ankylosing spondylitis.

This clonotype was seen repeatedly, ten times or more. The rearrangement uses TRBV20-1 and TRBJ1-4, with a tentative D call TRBD1 (6 bases). V was trimmed by 2 bases and J by 5 bases, leaving 21 bases between them. The CDR3 contains 17 residues. Germline V gene sequence: CDR1 DFQATT, CDR2 SNEGSKA (reference sequence). The chain's CDR3 is CSARPLAPRGLNEKLFF. CDR3 bases: TGCAGTGCTAGACCCCTGGCCCCCAGGGGTTTGAATGAAAAACTGTTTTTT.

This sequence joins TRBV12-3 or TRBV12-4 and TRBJ2-2; 8 bases are shared with TRBD1. The J segment lost 4 bases and the V segment lost 6 bases, leaving 13 bases of the junction unmatched. The CDR3 totals 17 residues. The CDR3, as DNA: TGTGCCAGCAGCTATTTACCGACAGGGGAATCCACCGGGGAGCTGTTTTTT. It is translated as CASSYLPTGESTGELFF.

This clonotype was seen a few times. The rearrangement joins TRBV12-3 or TRBV12-4 to TRBJ2-1; 7 nucleotides align to TRBD1. The CDR3 spans 13 residues. Trimming at V came to 6 bases and at J to 9 bases, leaving 8 bases not matched to a gene. CDR3 sequence (DNA): TGTGCCAGCAGCCGGCCCAGGGGGAGTGAGCAGTTCTTC. Translating it yields CASSRPRGSEQFF.

This chain uses TRBV20-1 with TRBJ1-2; D is perhaps TRBD1 (6 bases). V was shortened by 4 bases and J by 8 bases, with 14 bases between the two germline ends. The CDR3 sequence is 12 residues long. Germline CDR1 is DFQATT and CDR2 is SNEGSKA (reference sequence). The CDR3 nucleotides read TGCAGTGCTATCAAGGACAGTTTCGGCTACACCTTC. It translates to CSAIKDSFGYTF.

This clonotype was seen more than once but under ten times. The DNA of the CDR3 is TGCAGTGCTCCCCTCGGTGCAGATACGCAGTATTTT. The encoded protein is CSAPLGADTQYF. The V gene is TRBV20-1, the J gene TRBJ2-3; D is unresolved. The CDR3 covers 12 residues. From germline, CDR1 is DFQATT and CDR2 SNEGSKA (reference sequence). Trimming took 5 bases from V and 4 from J, leaving 10 bases between them.

CDR3 amino acids: CASSLNKGRWLLGANVLTF. CDR3 nucleotides: TGTGCCAGCAGCTTGAACAAGGGCAGGTGGCTTCTGGGGGCCAACGTCCTGACTTTC. J is TRBJ2-6 and V is TRBV7-9, with D hard to call. The CDR3 has 19 residues. V lost 3 bases and J lost 4, with 22 bases in between. The germline V gene has CDR1 SEHNR and CDR2 FQNEAQ (reference sequence).

A few counts support this clonotype. CDR3 region: CSAAAGGATQYF. CDR3 coding DNA: TGCAGCGCCGCAGCGGGGGGGGCGACCCAGTACTTC. This sequence joins TRBV29-1 and TRBJ2-5; 10 positions match TRBD2. V gave up 7 bases and J gave up 7 bases; unmatched junction bases: 6. In germline, CDR1 is SQVTM, CDR2 ANQGSEA. The CDR3 loop spans 12 amino acids.

The V call is TRBV3-1, the J call TRBJ2-7; weak D call: TRBD1 (6 bases). Looked up from germline, CDR1 is LGHDT and CDR2 is YNNKEL (reference sequence). Trimming took 8 bases from V and 1 from J, leaving 15 bases between them. The CDR3 totals 14 residues. The CDR3 bases are TGTGCCAGCTCTCGGACAGAATTTTCCTACGAGCAGTACTTC. Translating it yields CASSRTEFSYEQYF.

V is TRBV24-1 and J is TRBJ2-2; 10 bases align to TRBD1. Trimming removed 5 bases from V and 6 bases from J; junction bases left unmatched: 5. The germline gives CDR1 KGHDR, CDR2 SFDVKD. This CDR3 comprises 15 residues. The CDR3 spells CATSATGGRAGELFF. CDR3 in DNA: TGTGCCACCAGTGCGACAGGGGGCCGAGCCGGGGAGCTGTTTTTT.

In this sample, this clonotype turned up once. The chain links TRBV10-2 to TRBJ2-7; 10 bases align to TRBD1. CDR1 is WSHSY and CDR2 is SAAADI in the germline V gene. J gave up 4 bases and V 6 bases, and 9 bases lay outside the gene matches. The CDR3 has 15 amino acids. CDR3 region: CASRPGTGALYEQYF. As DNA, the CDR3 is TGCGCCAGCAGACCCGGGACAGGGGCTTTATACGAGCAGTACTTC.

This clonotype was seen a handful of times. V gene TRBV20-1 combines with J gene TRBJ1-1; TRBD1 matches at 8 bases. This CDR3 is 13 amino acids long. J lost 4 bases, V lost 5 bases, and 6 bases had no gene match. Germline CDR1 reads DFQATT; CDR2 reads SNEGSKA (reference sequence). This chain's CDR3 is CSARRGPSTEAFF. The CDR3 DNA sequence: TGCAGTGCTCGCAGGGGGCCCAGCACTGAAGCTTTCTTT.

This chain connects TRBV12-3 or TRBV12-4 to TRBJ2-7; 8 nucleotides align to TRBD1. V lost 7 bases, J lost 3 bases, and 8 bases stayed unmatched. This CDR3 contains 14 residues. The CDR3 reads CASTPGGTGYEQYF. Written as DNA, the CDR3 is TGTGCCAGCACGCCTGGAGGGACAGGCTACGAGCAGTACTTC.

This clonotype has a handful of counts. The chain uses TRBV24-1 and TRBJ1-5; D is uncertain. Looked up from germline, CDR1 is KGHDR and CDR2 is SFDVKD. V gave up 6 bases and J gave up 5 bases, with 10 bases separating them. The CDR3 covers 13 residues. The CDR3 DNA is TGTGCCACCAGTTCCTTCGGGGATCAGCCCCAGCATTTT. It specifies CATSSFGDQPQHF.

This clonotype showed up just a few times. The chain combines TRBV5-1 with TRBJ2-5, with D possibly being TRBD2 (6 bases). Trimming removed 2 bases from V and 4 bases from J, with 12 bases in between. The CDR3 spans 14 residues. From germline, CDR1 is SGHRS and CDR2 YFSETQ. The DNA of the CDR3 is TGCGCCAGCAGCTTCGGGACTCAGGGAGAGACCCAGTACTTC. Translating gives CASSFGTQGETQYF.

Worth noting for this clonotype: The junction departs from the called germline gene at one end, perhaps through a read error. The rearrangement uses TRBV6-2 or TRBV6-3 and TRBJ2-1, with D perhaps matching TRBD1 (5 bases). This CDR3 has 11 residues. Germline V gene lookup returns CDR1 MNHEY and CDR2 SVGEGT. The chain's CDR3 is CASSRGNEQLF. The CDR3 DNA reads as TGTGCCAGCAGTAGGGGCAATGAGCAGCTCTTC.

The chain is built from TRBV5-6 and TRBJ1-2, with 10 bases lining up with TRBD1. Germline values: CDR1 SGHDT, CDR2 YYEEEE. The CDR3 runs 15 residues. V gave up 1 base and J gave up 6 bases; unmatched junction bases: 6. The CDR3 loop reads CASSLIDRGQDGYTF. In nucleotides, the CDR3 is TGTGCCAGCAGCTTGATCGACAGGGGGCAAGATGGCTACACCTTC.

This chain links TRBV7-2 with TRBJ2-3, with 8 bases that match TRBD1. The CDR3 extends over 15 amino acids. Germline V gene sequence: CDR1 SGHTA, CDR2 FQGNSA. The trim removed 11 bases at V and 2 bases at J, leaving 12 bases unmatched. As DNA, the CDR3 is TGTGCCCAGGGGGCCGGGTGGGGATCCACAGATACGCAGTATTTT. It translates to CAQGAGWGSTDTQYF. Full variable domain (rest looked up from reference TRBV7-2 and TRBJ2-3): GAGVSQSPSNKVTEKGKDVELRCDPISGHTALYWYRQSLGQGLEFLIYFQGNSAPDKSGLPSDRFSAERTGGSVSTLTIQRTQQEDSAVYLCAQGAGWGSTDTQYFGPGTRLTVL.

This CDR3 reads CASRRDQGSYEQYF. Here the CDR3 DNA reads TGTGCCAGCAGGCGGGACCAGGGGTCCTACGAGCAGTACTTC. The chain has TRBV3-1 and TRBJ2-7; either TRBD1 or TRBD2 may supply D (6 bases each). Trimming took 6 bases from V and 1 from J, leaving 13 bases between them. The CDR3 has 14 residues. Per the germline V gene, CDR1 is LGHDT and CDR2 is YNNKEL (reference sequence).

This clonotype appeared a few times. The gene calls are TRBV12-3 or TRBV12-4 and TRBJ1-1, with 8 positions matching TRBD1. With 7 bases clipped from V and 5 bases from J, the junction kept 12 bases outside the gene matches. This CDR3 comprises 15 residues. The CDR3 region is CASTFGQGRGTEAFF. The CDR3 coding sequence is TGTGCCAGCACCTTCGGACAGGGCCGAGGTACTGAAGCTTTCTTT.

This chain links TRBV6-1 with TRBJ2-1; TRBD2 matches at 10 bases. The V gene's germline CDR1 is MNHNS and CDR2 SASEGT. J gave up 8 bases and V 6 bases, and 7 bases lay outside the gene matches. The CDR3 sequence is 14 residues long. This CDR3 reads CASRRTSGTDEQFF. The CDR3 bases are TGTGCCAGCAGGCGGACTAGCGGTACGGATGAGCAGTTCTTC.

The chain employs TRBV7-9 and TRBJ2-1; 8 bases are a match to TRBD2. The CDR3 is 13 amino acids. CDR1 is SEHNR, CDR2 FQNEAQ, per germline (reference sequence). V shed 3 bases, J shed 6 bases, and the junction held 1 base outside the gene matches. CDR3 region: CASSFREGNEQFF. For the CDR3, the DNA is TGTGCCAGCAGCTTTCGGGAGGGCAATGAGCAGTTCTTC.

This clonotype was observed a few times. The rearrangement links TRBV29-1 to TRBJ1-1, with TRBD1 matching 7 bases. CDR3 length equals 14 residues. The trim removed 5 bases at V and 6 bases at J, leaving 12 bases unmatched. Germline CDR1 SQVTM, CDR2 ANQGSEA. CDR3 DNA sequence: TGCAGCGTTACCCAGGGGGGGGGAGGGCCTGAAGCTTTCTTT. This encodes CSVTQGGGGPEAFF.